Below, 23 T cell receptor beta chains from the same sample are listed, as sequenced in a study of blood T cell repertoires in COVID-19. Sequencing was performed with immunoSEQ multiplex PCR; in TCRdb, only in-frame clones are kept and a portion is missing. The table lists about 25,000 clones, roughly 91% of them singletons. The sample comprised peripheral blood. These receptors were collected from a man aged 50-59 years with active COVID-19.

This clone was seen more than once but under ten times. V usage is TRBV7-9 and J usage is TRBJ2-7; D may be TRBD1 (6 bases). The germline CDR1 and CDR2 sequences are SEHNR and FQNEAQ (reference sequence). Trimming removed 6 bases from V and 0 bases from J, with 12 bases in between. The CDR3 is made up of 14 amino acids. The CDR3: CASRAGVSSYEQYF. DNA of the CDR3: TGTGCCAGCAGAGCAGGGGTTTCCTCCTACGAGCAGTACTTC.

The rearrangement uses TRBV27 and TRBJ1-6; D gene uncertain. The germline V gene encodes CDR1 MNHEY and CDR2 SMNVEV (reference sequence). The CDR3 consists of 10 residues. Trimming removed 8 bases at V and 10 bases at J, with 6 bases between. CDR3 nucleotides: TGTGCCAGCGGAGGATCACCCCTCCACTTT. This codes for CASGGSPLHF.

The genes are TRBV28 and TRBJ2-5; D is perhaps TRBD2 (6 bases). Germline-derived CDR1 and CDR2 are MDHEN and SYDVKM. CDR3 length: 14 residues. Trimming cost V 8 bases and J 5 bases, with 18 bases left between them. CDR3 coding DNA: TGTGCCAGCGGACTTGGGAGCGCGGGGGAGACCCAGTACTTC. Translated, it gives CASGLGSAGETQYF.

V and J are TRBV4-1 and TRBJ2-3, with D tentatively TRBD2 (6 bases). This CDR3 spans 15 amino acids. Germline V CDR1 and CDR2: MGHRA, YSYEKL. Trimming took off 1 base at V and 4 bases at J, with 12 bases between the two ends. CDR3 in DNA: TGCGCCAGCAGCCAAGTCGGGGAGGACGCAGATACGCAGTATTTT. Translating it yields CASSQVGEDADTQYF.

The rearrangement joins TRBV10-3 to TRBJ2-7; tentative D call: TRBD1 (6 bases). In germline, CDR1 is ENHRY, CDR2 SYGVKD. This CDR3 spans 13 amino acids. V was pared by 3 bases and J by 6 bases, with 12 bases between. DNA for the CDR3: TGTGCCATCAGTGAACAGGGAGCCGTCGAGCAGTACTTC. Translated, it gives CAISEQGAVEQYF.

The chain couples TRBV25-1 to TRBJ1-6; D gene uncertain. Per the germline V gene, CDR1 is MGHDK and CDR2 is SYGVNS. The CDR3 extends over 14 amino acids. Trimming shortened V by 0 bases and J by 5 bases, and 5 bases separated the two germline ends. CDR3 in DNA: TGTGCCAGCAGTGAATACGGGGATAATTCACCCCTCCACTTT. Protein sequence: CASSEYGDNSPLHF.

The chain is built from TRBV7-2 and TRBJ2-2; 10 positions match TRBD2. The CDR3 covers 15 residues. The germline gives CDR1 SGHTA, CDR2 FQGNSA. Trimming removed 4 bases from V and 6 bases from J; junction bases left unmatched: 5. CDR3: CASSSSGRVAGELFF. The CDR3 coding sequence is TGTGCCAGCAGCTCCAGCGGGAGGGTGGCCGGGGAGCTGTTTTTT.

In its sample, this clone was seen a few times. This CDR3 reads CASSLDGTDYEQYV. CDR3 nucleotide sequence: TGTGCCAGCAGCTTAGACGGGACAGACTACGAGCAGTACGTC. The J gene is TRBJ2-7, the V gene TRBV7-8, with 7 bases aligning to TRBD1. Germline V gene sequence: CDR1 SGHVS, CDR2 FQNEAQ. With V trimmed by 1 base and J by 3 bases, 3 bases remained unmatched. The CDR3 loop spans 14 amino acids.

V is TRBV7-3 and J is TRBJ1-1; the match to TRBD1 covers 9 bases. Germline-derived CDR1 and CDR2 are SGHTA and FQGTGA. V was clipped by 4 bases and J by 1 base; unmatched bases: 4. The CDR3 is made up of 15 amino acids. CDR3 sequence: CASSWGQGPNTEAFF. DNA for the CDR3: TGTGCCAGCAGCTGGGGACAGGGCCCGAACACTGAAGCTTTCTTT.

This chain links TRBV5-6 with TRBJ1-2, with TRBD1 as a possible D gene (5 bases). The CDR3 consists of 14 residues. The V gene's germline CDR1 is SGHDT and CDR2 YYEEEE. Between the trimmed V and J ends, which lost 4 bases and 5 bases, there was a span of 15 bases. Here the CDR3 DNA reads TGTGCCAGCAGCCCTACCCGGGGGACTTATGGCTACACCTTC. Its protein is CASSPTRGTYGYTF. The full variable domain, with the rest looked up from reference TRBV5-6 and TRBJ1-2, is DAGVTQSPTHLIKTRGQQVTLRCSPKSGHDTVSWYQQALGQGPQFIFQYYEEEERQRGNFPDRFSGHQFPNYSSELNVNALLLGDSALYLCASSPTRGTYGYTFGSGTRLTVV.

J is TRBJ2-2 and V is TRBV12-3 or TRBV12-4; D remains unclear. V shed 3 bases and J shed 4 bases, with 6 bases lying between them. This CDR3 is built from 13 residues. CDR3 residues: CASSFRSTGELFF. The DNA for the CDR3 is TGTGCCAGCAGTTTTCGGTCCACCGGGGAGCTGTTTTTT.

The V call is TRBV9, the J call TRBJ2-7; 9 bases map to TRBD2. Germline trimming cut 2 bases from V and 4 bases from J; bases unmatched to any gene: 10. Per the germline V gene, CDR1 is SGDLS and CDR2 is YYNGEE. The length of the CDR3 is 16 residues. The CDR3 protein is CASSVTSGTSLYEQYF. CDR3 in DNA: TGTGCCAGCAGCGTGACCTCCGGGACTAGCCTGTACGAGCAGTACTTC.

This clone was counted a few times. V and J are TRBV10-2 and TRBJ2-7; a weak D match, TRBD2 (7 bases). The ends were cut back, 3 bases at V and 2 bases at J, with 17 bases in the middle. This CDR3 comprises 16 residues. CDR1 and CDR2 (germline): WSHSY, SAAADI. This chain's CDR3 is CASSDWGGPQPYEQYV. The CDR3 DNA follows: TGCGCCAGCAGTGATTGGGGGGGCCCTCAACCCTACGAGCAGTACGTC.

V and J are TRBV5-6 and TRBJ2-5; 8 bases match TRBD2. Germline loops: CDR1 SGHDT, CDR2 YYEEEE. This CDR3 has 12 amino acids. After removal of 3 bases from V and 7 bases from J, the junction contained 2 bases not matched to a gene. The DNA of the CDR3 is TGTGCCAGCAGCTCGGGGGGGACGACCCAGTACTTC. It yields the protein CASSSGGTTQYF. Full variable domain (remainder filled in from reference TRBV5-6 and TRBJ2-5): DAGVTQSPTHLIKTRGQQVTLRCSPKSGHDTVSWYQQALGQGPQFIFQYYEEEERQRGNFPDRFSGHQFPNYSSELNVNALLLGDSALYLCASSSGGTTQYFGPGTRLLVL.

The genes are TRBV18 and TRBJ2-2; 9 bases match TRBD1. V gave up 3 bases and J gave up 4 bases; unmatched junction bases: 3. The CDR3 consists of 15 residues. Germline-derived CDR1 and CDR2 are KGHSH and LQKENI. CDR3 DNA: TGTGCCAGCTCACCGCGGACAGGGGTCACCGGGGAGCTGTTTTTT. Its translation is CASSPRTGVTGELFF. The complete variable domain, with remaining parts taken from reference TRBV18 and TRBJ2-2, reads NAGVMQNPRHLVRRRGQEARLRCSPMKGHSHVYWYRQLPEEGLKFMVYLQKENIIDESGMPKERFSAEFPKEGPSILRIQQVVRGDSAAYFCASSPRTGVTGELFFGEGSRLTVL.

This clone was found once. The J gene is TRBJ2-1, the V gene TRBV5-4, with 10 nucleotides matching TRBD2. The germline CDR1 and CDR2 sequences are SGHNT and YYREEE (reference sequence). This CDR3 is 16 amino acids long. V shed 3 bases, J shed 4 bases, and the junction held 7 bases outside the gene matches. CDR3 sequence reads: CASSWGAGGSYNEQFF. In DNA form, the CDR3 reads TGTGCCAGCAGCTGGGGAGCGGGGGGGTCGTACAATGAGCAGTTCTTC.

This chain joins TRBV4-1 and TRBJ2-2; 8 bases line up with TRBD1. The germline V gene has CDR1 MGHRA and CDR2 YSYEKL. V shed 0 bases, J shed 3 bases, and the junction held 3 bases outside the gene matches. CDR3 length equals 16 residues. Written as DNA, the CDR3 is TGCGCCAGCAGCCAAGAGGCAGGGGGCTACACCGGGGAGCTGTTTTTT. The encoded protein is CASSQEAGGYTGELFF.

V is TRBV6-2 or TRBV6-3 and J is TRBJ1-2; 10 bases align to TRBD1. V dropped 6 bases and J dropped 5; count of bases not matched to a gene: 9. CDR3 length: 15 residues. Germline V gives CDR1 MNHEY, CDR2 SVGEGT. CDR3: CASSASDRGQYGYTF. The CDR3 nucleotides are TGTGCCAGCAGCGCCAGTGACAGGGGGCAATATGGCTACACCTTC.

V usage is TRBV19 and J usage is TRBJ2-2, with D possibly TRBD1 on 5 matching bases. The CDR3 length is 14 residues. Trimming took 2 bases from V and 6 from J, leaving 10 bases between them. From germline, CDR1 is LNHDA and CDR2 SQIVND (reference sequence). CDR3 DNA sequence: TGTGCCAGTAGTATATCAGGGTCGGCCGGGGAGCTGTTTTTT. Encoded protein: CASSISGSAGELFF.

The chain is built from TRBV7-8 and TRBJ1-1; tentatively, D is TRBD1 (5 bases). The V and J ends lost 1 base and 1 base respectively, with 10 bases between them. The CDR3 is 15 amino acids. The V gene's germline CDR1 is SGHVS and CDR2 FQNEAQ. The CDR3 DNA sequence: TGTGCCAGCAGCTTAGACACAGGTTGGAACACTGAAGCTTTCTTT. Protein product: CASSLDTGWNTEAFF.

The chain combines TRBV27 with TRBJ2-7; 8 bases agree with TRBD1. There are 15 residues in the CDR3. V shed 0 bases and J 12 bases; nucleotides not matched to a gene: 13. Germline V CDR1 and CDR2: MNHEY, SMNVEV (reference sequence). CDR3 coding DNA: TGTGCCAGCAGTTTATCTTCGACAGGGGCTAGCATCTGGTACGTC. Translated, it gives CASSLSSTGASIWYV.

The rearrangement joins TRBV6-2 or TRBV6-3 to TRBJ2-1, with a possible D match to TRBD2 (5 bases). The germline gives CDR1 MNHEY, CDR2 SVGEGT. The CDR3 is 14 amino acids. Trimming pared 3 bases from V and 6 bases from J, leaving 12 bases between. DNA for the CDR3: TGTGCCAGCAGTTATTACACGGGATTCAATGAGCAGTTCTTC. Protein product: CASSYYTGFNEQFF.

The V call is TRBV7-6, the J call TRBJ1-1, with a weak D call TRBD1 (6 bases). Germline V gene data show CDR1 as SGHVS and CDR2 as FNYEAQ. Trimming removed 8 bases at V and 0 bases at J, with 19 bases between. CDR3 length: 16 amino acids. The CDR3 DNA sequence: TGTGCCAGCGGGGCGAAAGCAGGGACAATGAACACTGAAGCTTTCTTT. Translated, it gives CASGAKAGTMNTEAFF.